The 19 T cell receptor beta chains reported below all come from one sample, sequenced in a study of vaccination and CD4 T cells after COVID-19. As for treatment: roughly 10-day PBMC culture with coronavirus spike peptide pools or control peptides (ViraFEST assay). Their target antigens are unknown. The Oncomine TCR Beta short-read assay generated sequence data from the DNA of cultured CD4+ T cells. TCRdb reprocessed the PCR reads via MiXCR and lists one record per CDR3 protein. This sample has some 15,000 distinct CDR3 sequences, with 52% found just once. Sequencing was performed on CD4+ T cells from blood, cultured in vitro. Receptors originate from a human donor who had recovered from COVID-19.

The J gene is TRBJ1-1, the V gene TRBV6-1; D may be TRBD1 (6 bases). Germline CDR1 reads MNHNS; CDR2 reads SASEGT. The CDR3 consists of 15 residues. Trimming left V 6 bases short and J 1 base short, with 15 bases between. The CDR3 DNA sequence: TGTGCCAGCAGGACGACAGGTGGGGAGAACACTGAAGCTTTCTTT. Amino acids: CASRTTGGENTEAFF.

This clonotype was detected only a few times. The V gene is TRBV7-8, the J gene TRBJ1-2; D unresolved. The CDR3 contains 14 residues. The germline V gene encodes CDR1 SGHVS and CDR2 FQNEAQ. The germline V and J ends were trimmed by 8 bases and 4 bases, with 17 bases remaining between them. CDR3 DNA sequence: TGTGCCAGCCGTAAGGCGGATCCAGCCTATGGCTACACCTTC. It encodes CASRKADPAYGYTF.

The chain has TRBV30 and TRBJ2-7, with 7 nucleotides matching TRBD1. The ends lost 5 bases at V and 3 bases at J; junction bases unmatched: 4. This CDR3 spans 12 amino acids. CDR1 is GTSNPN, CDR2 SVGIG, per germline (reference sequence). The CDR3 DNA reads TGTGCCTGGGGGGACAGCCGCTACGAGCAGTACTTC. Amino acid sequence: CAWGDSRYEQYF.

The rearrangement uses TRBV27 and TRBJ2-2; 8 positions agree with TRBD2. The CDR3 runs 15 residues. The junction had 4 bases not matched to a gene; V was cut back by 1 base and J by 6 bases. CDR1 and CDR2 (germline): MNHEY, SMNVEV (reference sequence). The CDR3 DNA follows: TGTGCCAGCAGTTTATACGGGAGGGCCGCCGGGGAGCTGTTTTTT. Protein sequence: CASSLYGRAAGELFF.

This clonotype has more than one count but fewer than ten. The V call is TRBV25-1, the J call TRBJ1-1; D unclear. This CDR3 spans 14 amino acids. Trimming removed 1 base at V and 7 bases at J, with 13 bases between. The V gene's germline CDR1 is MGHDK and CDR2 SYGVNS. CDR3 in amino acids: CASSELGRPVEAFF. DNA of the CDR3: TGTGCCAGCAGTGAATTGGGCAGGCCGGTTGAAGCTTTCTTT.

The chain has TRBV3-1 and TRBJ2-5; weak D call: TRBD1 (6 bases). The germline CDR1 and CDR2 sequences are LGHDT and YNNKEL (reference sequence). This CDR3 has 14 residues. V was shortened by 4 bases and J by 8 bases, with 17 bases between the two germline ends. CDR3 DNA sequence: TGTGCCAGCAGCCCGACCGCCAGGGGACAAACCCAGTACTTC. Translating gives CASSPTARGQTQYF.

V and J are TRBV27 and TRBJ1-4; D is unresolved. The CDR3 is made up of 14 amino acids. Germline CDR1 and CDR2: MNHEY and SMNVEV (reference sequence). V was shortened by 5 bases and J by 0 bases, with 7 bases between the two germline ends. The CDR3 nucleotides read TGTGCCAGCAGTCTGGATGCAACTAATGAAAAACTGTTTTTT. It is translated as CASSLDATNEKLFF.

V gene TRBV27 combines with J gene TRBJ2-2; D unresolved. The CDR3 totals 13 residues. Germline V gene sequence: CDR1 MNHEY, CDR2 SMNVEV (reference sequence). V lost 5 bases and J 4 bases, leaving 8 bases between the germline ends. The chain's CDR3 is CASSVGITGELFF. The CDR3, as DNA: TGTGCCAGCAGTGTCGGAATCACCGGGGAGCTGTTTTTT.

The rearrangement joins TRBV6-1 to TRBJ1-1; possibly TRBD1 for D (6 bases). The CDR3 runs to 14 residues. Trimming cost V 8 bases and J 4 bases, with 17 bases left between them. Germline CDR1 reads MNHNS; CDR2 reads SASEGT. CDR3 nucleotide sequence: TGTGCCAGCGAAAAAGGGGGAGGGGCCACTGAAGCTTTCTTT. It is translated as CASEKGGGATEAFF.

The chain combines TRBV4-1 with TRBJ2-6; D is uncertain. Germline lookup yields CDR1 MGHRA and CDR2 YSYEKL. Trimming left V 1 base short and J 1 base short, with 5 bases between. The CDR3 length is 15 residues. This chain's CDR3 is CASSQVGSGANVLTF. For the CDR3, the DNA is TGCGCCAGCAGCCAAGTAGGGTCTGGGGCCAACGTCCTGACTTTC.

CDR3 sequence (DNA): TGTGCCAGCAGTCGGAACCATCAAGAGACCCAGTACTTC. Amino acids: CASSRNHQETQYF. The V gene is TRBV6-2 or TRBV6-3, the J gene TRBJ2-5; D unresolved. Germline lookup yields CDR1 MNHEY and CDR2 SVGEGT. This CDR3 region has 13 residues. V gave up 5 bases and J gave up 2 bases, with 9 bases separating them.

The chain has TRBV2 and TRBJ2-6, with D maybe TRBD1 (5 bases). Germline V gene sequence: CDR1 SNHLY, CDR2 FYNNEI. Trimming pared 2 bases from V and 0 bases from J, leaving 8 bases between. This CDR3 is built from 16 residues. The chain's CDR3 is CASSEYRSSGANVLTF. The CDR3 bases are TGTGCCAGCAGTGAATACAGGAGCTCTGGGGCCAACGTCCTGACTTTC.

The chain employs TRBV19 and TRBJ1-2; no definite D call. Deletions cut 4 bases from V and 5 bases from J, with 17 bases between. Germline lookup yields CDR1 LNHDA and CDR2 SQIVND (reference sequence). The CDR3 covers 15 residues. The CDR3 sequence is CASSRSRTVGYGYTF. CDR3 in DNA: TGTGCCAGTAGTAGGTCCCGGACTGTTGGATATGGCTACACCTTC.

This clonotype was picked up a small number of times. V and J are TRBV10-3 and TRBJ1-4, with 10 positions matching TRBD1. J was trimmed by 7 bases and V by 6 bases; bases with no gene match: 11. The CDR3 contains 16 residues. Germline loops: CDR1 ENHRY, CDR2 SYGVKD. The CDR3 sequence: CAIRGDRGQTGEKLFF. In DNA, the CDR3 is TGTGCCATCAGAGGAGACAGGGGGCAAACGGGTGAAAAACTGTTTTTT.

The chain is built from TRBV19 and TRBJ2-5, with TRBD1 matching 9 bases. The CDR3 is 13 residues long. V lost 5 bases, J lost 4 bases, and 2 bases stayed unmatched. Germline V gene data show CDR1 as LNHDA and CDR2 as SQIVND (reference sequence). The CDR3: CASSEQGAETQYF. The CDR3 bases are TGTGCCAGTAGTGAACAGGGGGCAGAGACCCAGTACTTC.

The chain joins TRBV18 to TRBJ2-7; D gene unclear. The germline CDR1 and CDR2 sequences are KGHSH and LQKENI. This CDR3 is built from 14 residues. V was shortened by 0 bases and J by 7 bases, with 13 bases between the two germline ends. The CDR3 region is CASSPPSPPLEQYF. CDR3 sequence (DNA): TGTGCCAGCTCACCACCGAGTCCCCCTTTGGAGCAGTACTTC.

Only a few counts were recorded for this clonotype. The rearrangement links TRBV5-1 to TRBJ1-1; the match to TRBD1 covers 7 bases. The CDR3 runs to 13 residues. J was trimmed by 5 bases and V by 7 bases; bases with no gene match: 8. CDR1 SGHRS and CDR2 YFSETQ come from the germline V gene. CDR3: CASLGTEGTEAFF. CDR3 DNA sequence: TGCGCCAGCCTTGGGACAGAAGGGACTGAAGCTTTCTTT.

The chain carries TRBV6-1 and TRBJ2-1; 8 bases match TRBD2. The CDR3 runs to 15 residues. CDR1 and CDR2 from the germline V gene are MNHNS and SASEGT. With 7 bases clipped from V and 1 base from J, the junction kept 6 bases outside the gene matches. The CDR3 is CASIETSVSYNEQFF. CDR3 bases: TGTGCCAGCATCGAGACTAGCGTTTCCTACAATGAGCAGTTCTTC.

The rearrangement uses TRBV11-2 and TRBJ2-3; no firm D call. Germline values: CDR1 SGHAT, CDR2 FQNNGV. The CDR3 loop spans 16 amino acids. V was pared by 0 bases and J by 3 bases, with 13 bases between. The CDR3 DNA reads as TGTGCCAGCAGCTTAGACCCAGGCCTGGGAACAGATACGCAGTATTTT. Translating gives CASSLDPGLGTDTQYF.